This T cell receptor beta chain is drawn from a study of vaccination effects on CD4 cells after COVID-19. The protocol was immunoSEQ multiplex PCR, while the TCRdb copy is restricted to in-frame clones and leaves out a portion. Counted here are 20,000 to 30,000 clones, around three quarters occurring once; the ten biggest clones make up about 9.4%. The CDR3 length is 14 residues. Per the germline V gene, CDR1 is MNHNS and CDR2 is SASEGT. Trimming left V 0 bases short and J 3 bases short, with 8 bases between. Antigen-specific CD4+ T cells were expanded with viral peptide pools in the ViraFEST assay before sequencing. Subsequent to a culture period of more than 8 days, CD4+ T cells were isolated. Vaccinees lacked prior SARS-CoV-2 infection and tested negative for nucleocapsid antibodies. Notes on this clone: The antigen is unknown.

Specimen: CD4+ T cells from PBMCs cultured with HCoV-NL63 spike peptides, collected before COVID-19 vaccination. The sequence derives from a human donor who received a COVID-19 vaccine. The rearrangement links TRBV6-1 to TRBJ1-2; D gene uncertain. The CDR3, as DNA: TGTGCCAGCAGTGAAGCGCCAGGACACTATGGCTACACCTTC. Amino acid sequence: CASSEAPGHYGYTF.